One sample yielded the 9 T cell receptor beta chains listed below, sequenced in a study of cytomegalovirus exposure and HLA in healthy donors. Some clones are missing from TCRdb's copy, which holds only in-frame ones; the method was immunoSEQ multiplex PCR. This table has about 120,000 clones, more than 75% appearing once. The sequenced material came from PBMCs. The source is a woman aged 25 to 39 in good health and CMV-seronegative.

This clone qualifies as medium-sized (0.01 to 0.1%). This chain joins TRBV7-8 and TRBJ1-5; 11 positions agree with TRBD1. After removal of 3 bases from V and 7 bases from J, the junction contained 14 bases not matched to a gene. The CDR3 has 18 amino acids. Germline V gene lookup returns CDR1 SGHVS and CDR2 FQNEAQ. The CDR3 here is CASSFGPGTGGAGQPQHF. CDR3 DNA: TGTGCCAGCAGCTTCGGCCCCGGGACAGGGGGAGCAGGCCAGCCCCAGCATTTT.

This chain joins TRBV7-8 and TRBJ1-4, with 9 bases aligning to TRBD1. The CDR3 sequence is 15 residues long. CDR1 SGHVS and CDR2 FQNEAQ come from the germline V gene. The J segment lost 5 bases and the V segment lost 4 bases, leaving 5 bases of the junction unmatched. The CDR3 loop reads CASSSTGTGNEKLFF. For the CDR3, the DNA is TGTGCCAGCAGCTCCACCGGGACAGGGAATGAAAAACTGTTTTTT.

The rearrangement joins TRBV19 to TRBJ1-3; D not certain. Germline CDR1 LNHDA, CDR2 SQIVND (reference sequence). Trimming removed 7 bases from V and 2 bases from J, with 15 bases in between. The CDR3 is 15 amino acids. CDR3 residues: CASTLTWTAGNTIYF. Written as DNA, the CDR3 is TGTGCCAGTACCCTAACTTGGACTGCTGGAAACACCATATATTTT.

V usage is TRBV9 and J usage is TRBJ2-2; tentatively, D is TRBD1 (6 bases). Germline V lookup: CDR1 SGDLS, CDR2 YYNGEE. V was clipped by 3 bases and J by 6 bases, with 12 bases between them. The CDR3 contains 14 residues. The CDR3 DNA reads TGTGCCAGCAGCGCCCGAGGGGGTTCCGGGGAGCTGTTTTTT. As protein: CASSARGGSGELFF.

The chain carries TRBV5-5 and TRBJ1-6, with 10 bases that match TRBD1. Losses at the gene ends were 6 bases for V and 5 bases for J; bases not matched to a gene: 8. The CDR3 covers 16 residues. The V gene's germline CDR1 is SGHKS and CDR2 YYEKEE (reference sequence). The CDR3 coding sequence is TGTGCCAGCAACTCAGGACAGGGGGGGGATAATTCACCCCTCCACTTT. Translation: CASNSGQGGDNSPLHF.

In its sample, this clone was seen once. The rearrangement joins TRBV4-1 to TRBJ2-1, with 8 positions matching TRBD2. Per germline, CDR1 MGHRA and CDR2 YSYEKL. The CDR3 is 16 amino acids. Trimming removed 6 bases from V and 8 bases from J; junction bases left unmatched: 15. The CDR3 DNA follows: TGCGCCAGCAGTCGAGAGATAACGGGGGGGCCAGATGAGCAGTTCTTC. Translated: CASSREITGGPDEQFF.

V gene TRBV11-2 combines with J gene TRBJ2-3; D may be TRBD2 (6 bases). The ends were cut back, 4 bases at V and 1 base at J, with 12 bases in the middle. CDR3 size: 15 residues. The germline V gene encodes CDR1 SGHAT and CDR2 FQNNGV. CDR3 nucleotides: TGTGCCAGCAGCTCCACCGGGACTCGCACAGATACGCAGTATTTT. It encodes CASSSTGTRTDTQYF. Drawing the rest from reference TRBV11-2 and TRBJ2-3, the complete variable domain is EAGVAQSPRYKIIEKRQSVAFWCNPISGHATLYWYQQILGQGPKLLIQFQNNGVVDDSQLPKDRFSAERLKGVDSTLKIQPAKLEDSAVYLCASSSTGTRTDTQYFGPGTRLTVL.

The chain is built from TRBV19 and TRBJ2-5, with a possible D match to TRBD2 (6 bases). CDR1 and CDR2 from the germline V gene are LNHDA and SQIVND (reference sequence). This CDR3 has 13 residues. The V end lost 5 bases, the J end lost 5 bases, and 12 bases lay between the germline ends. The CDR3 loop reads CASSLNGGETQYF. As DNA, the CDR3 is TGTGCCAGTAGTCTTAACGGAGGGGAGACCCAGTACTTC.

This clone has a handful of counts. The chain has TRBV5-4 and TRBJ1-6, with TRBD1 matching 9 bases. This CDR3 spans 14 amino acids. Germline CDR1 and CDR2: SGHNT and YYREEE (reference sequence). Trimming cost V 4 bases and J 13 bases; bases outside gene matches: 9. CDR3 residues: CASSLDRGRLPLHF. Here the CDR3 DNA reads TGTGCCAGCAGCCTGGACAGGGGACGTCTTCCCCTCCACTTT.